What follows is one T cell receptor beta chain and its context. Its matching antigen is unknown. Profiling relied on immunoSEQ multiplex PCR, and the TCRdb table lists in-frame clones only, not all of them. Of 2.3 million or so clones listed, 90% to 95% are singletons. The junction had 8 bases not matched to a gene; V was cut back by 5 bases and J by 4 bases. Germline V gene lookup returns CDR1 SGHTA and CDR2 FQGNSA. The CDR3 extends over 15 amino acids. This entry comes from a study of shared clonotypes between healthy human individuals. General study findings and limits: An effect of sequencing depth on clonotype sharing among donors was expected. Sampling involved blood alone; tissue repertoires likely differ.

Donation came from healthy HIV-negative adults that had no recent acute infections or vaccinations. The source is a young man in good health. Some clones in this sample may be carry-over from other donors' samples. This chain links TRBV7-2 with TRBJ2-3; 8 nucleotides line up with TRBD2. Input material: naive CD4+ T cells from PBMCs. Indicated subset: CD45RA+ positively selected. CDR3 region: CASSLGGAGADTQYF. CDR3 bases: TGTGCCAGCAGCCTCGGGGGAGCGGGGGCAGATACGCAGTATTTT.